The rows below give T cell receptor beta chains drawn from one sample of a study of PD-1 blockade in mismatch repair-deficient tumors. The repertoire was sequenced with immunoSEQ multiplex PCR; TCRdb's copy has only in-frame clones and lacks some. The sample contains 50,000 to 75,000 clones, approximately 88% of which appear only once. Sequences were derived from peripheral blood, sampled 52 weeks after starting pembrolizumab. The receptors originated from an adult with mismatch repair-deficient cancer. CDR3s include the opening cysteine and the closing phenylalanine or tryptophan. D genes are given only for firm matches. Clone size appears in some rows only: once, few, many, or a class for an expanded clone.

CDR3nt: TGTGCCTGGAGTGTACCAGGGACGAACACCATATATTTT; CDR3aa: CAWSVPGTNTIYF; v_gene: TRBV30; abundance: -; j_gene: TRBJ1-3; d_gene: -
CDR3nt: TGCAGCGTTGAAGGGGCAACTAATGAAAAACTGTTTTTT; CDR3aa: CSVEGATNEKLFF; v_gene: TRBV29-1; abundance: -; j_gene: TRBJ1-4; d_gene: -
CDR3nt: TGTGCCAGCAGCTTAGAGGCCCCTGGGGGAGGGGCGGAGTACGAGCAGTACTTC; CDR3aa: CASSLEAPGGGAEYEQYF; v_gene: TRBV7-6; abundance: -; j_gene: TRBJ2-7; d_gene: TRBD2
CDR3nt: TGTGCCAGCAGCCAGACGGGAAGCACAGATACGCAGTATTTT; CDR3aa: CASSQTGSTDTQYF; v_gene: TRBV5-8; abundance: -; j_gene: TRBJ2-3; d_gene: -
CDR3nt: TGTGCCAGCAGCTCTTTGACAGACCAAGAGACCCAGTACTTC; CDR3aa: CASSSLTDQETQYF; v_gene: TRBV5-8; abundance: -; j_gene: TRBJ2-5; d_gene: -
CDR3nt: TGTGCCAGCAGTGACCAGACAGTGCACCCCTACGAGCAGTACTTC; CDR3aa: CASSDQTVHPYEQYF; v_gene: TRBV6-1; abundance: -; j_gene: TRBJ2-7; d_gene: -
CDR3nt: TGTGCCAGCAGCCAACGGGGAGAGAACACCGGGGAGCTGTTTTTT; CDR3aa: CASSQRGENTGELFF; v_gene: TRBV4-2; abundance: -; j_gene: TRBJ2-2; d_gene: -
CDR3nt: TGCAGCGTGTCGGGACTCTGGACCGGGGAGCTGTTTTTT; CDR3aa: CSVSGLWTGELFF; v_gene: TRBV29-1; abundance: -; j_gene: TRBJ2-2; d_gene: -
CDR3nt: TGTGCCAGCAGCCCGGAGGGGACTAGCGGGAGGGTTGGTCGTGAGCAGTTCTTC; CDR3aa: CASSPEGTSGRVGREQFF; v_gene: TRBV11-2; abundance: -; j_gene: TRBJ2-1; d_gene: TRBD2
CDR3nt: TGTGCCAGCAGTTACTGGGGAACCGGGGAGCTGTTTTTT; CDR3aa: CASSYWGTGELFF; v_gene: TRBV6-5; abundance: few; j_gene: TRBJ2-2; d_gene: -
CDR3nt: TGCGCCAGCAGCCCAGGGACAGCGACCTACGAGCAGTACTTC; CDR3aa: CASSPGTATYEQYF; v_gene: TRBV5-1; abundance: -; j_gene: TRBJ2-7; d_gene: TRBD1
CDR3nt: TGTGCCAGCAGCCCGGACAGGAGCTCCTACGAGCAGTACTTC; CDR3aa: CASSPDRSSYEQYF; v_gene: TRBV6-4; abundance: -; j_gene: TRBJ2-7; d_gene: TRBD1
CDR3nt: TGCGCCAGCAGCCAAGTGTTAGCAGGTGAGCAGTTCTTC; CDR3aa: CASSQVLAGEQFF; v_gene: TRBV4-3; abundance: -; j_gene: TRBJ2-1; d_gene: -
CDR3nt: TGTGCCAGCAGCTTGGTTTGGACCTCTGGAAACACCATATATTTT; CDR3aa: CASSLVWTSGNTIYF; v_gene: TRBV5-5; abundance: -; j_gene: TRBJ1-3; d_gene: -
CDR3nt: TGTGCCATCAGTGATAAGTCCTCGGGGCCCCAGCATTTT; CDR3aa: CAISDKSSGPQHF; v_gene: TRBV10-3; abundance: few; j_gene: TRBJ1-5; d_gene: -
CDR3nt: TGCAGCGGAGGGGTGGGGGGAGAAGACACTGAAGCTTTCTTT; CDR3aa: CSGGVGGEDTEAFF; v_gene: TRBV29-1; abundance: -; j_gene: TRBJ1-1; d_gene: -
CDR3nt: TGCAGCGTCGTGTATAGAGGGAACAACTACGAGCAGTACTTC; CDR3aa: CSVVYRGNNYEQYF; v_gene: TRBV29-1; abundance: -; j_gene: TRBJ2-7; d_gene: -
CDR3nt: TGTGCCAGCAGGTTGGATTCAGGAGGTCATGAAAAACTGTTTTTT; CDR3aa: CASRLDSGGHEKLFF; v_gene: TRBV28; abundance: -; j_gene: TRBJ1-4; d_gene: -
CDR3nt: TGTGCCAGCAGTCCCTGGTCCGGTCAGCCCCAGCATTTT; CDR3aa: CASSPWSGQPQHF; v_gene: TRBV27; abundance: few; j_gene: TRBJ1-5; d_gene: -
CDR3nt: TGCAGCGTTGAAACCGGGACAGGTTCCCTCGAGCAGTACTTC; CDR3aa: CSVETGTGSLEQYF; v_gene: TRBV29-1; abundance: -; j_gene: TRBJ2-7; d_gene: TRBD1
CDR3nt: TGTGCCAGCAGCCAACGTACAGGGAATAGTCGCAATCAGCCCCAGCATTTT; CDR3aa: CASSQRTGNSRNQPQHF; v_gene: TRBV4-2; abundance: -; j_gene: TRBJ1-5; d_gene: -
CDR3nt: TGTGCCAGCAGTTTGTTTCCCCGGGGGGACCAGTACTTC; CDR3aa: CASSLFPRGDQYF; v_gene: TRBV27; abundance: -; j_gene: TRBJ2-5; d_gene: TRBD2
CDR3nt: TGTGCCAGTAGTATTTCCGGCCGCGTCTACGAGCAGTACTTC; CDR3aa: CASSISGRVYEQYF; v_gene: TRBV19; abundance: -; j_gene: TRBJ2-7; d_gene: -
CDR3nt: TGTGCCAGCAGCCACCCAGAGGAATCAGGGCCCTACGAGCAGTACTTC; CDR3aa: CASSHPEESGPYEQYF; v_gene: TRBV14; abundance: -; j_gene: TRBJ2-7; d_gene: -
CDR3nt: TGTGCCAGTAGTATCCGACAGAACACTGAAGCTTTCTTT; CDR3aa: CASSIRQNTEAFF; v_gene: TRBV19; abundance: -; j_gene: TRBJ1-1; d_gene: -
CDR3nt: TGTGCCAGCAGTCCAAAACAGGGATGGAGGTCTGGCTACACCTTC; CDR3aa: CASSPKQGWRSGYTF; v_gene: TRBV28; abundance: -; j_gene: TRBJ1-2; d_gene: -
CDR3nt: TGTGCCAGCAGCTCAACCACTAGCACGAAGGGAGAGACCCAGTACTTC; CDR3aa: CASSSTTSTKGETQYF; v_gene: TRBV7-8; abundance: -; j_gene: TRBJ2-5; d_gene: -
CDR3nt: TGTGCCAGCAGCACAGGACCCTACGAGCAGTACTTC; CDR3aa: CASSTGPYEQYF; v_gene: TRBV19; abundance: -; j_gene: TRBJ2-7; d_gene: -
CDR3nt: TGTGCCAGCAGCTTTAGGACTAGCGGATACAATGAGCAGTTCTTC; CDR3aa: CASSFRTSGYNEQFF; v_gene: TRBV5-6; abundance: -; j_gene: TRBJ2-1; d_gene: TRBD2
CDR3nt: TGCGCCAGCTCAGTGGCCGGGGAGCTGTTTTTT; CDR3aa: CASSVAGELFF; v_gene: TRBV10-2; abundance: -; j_gene: TRBJ2-2; d_gene: -
CDR3nt: TGTGCCAGCAGTGAAGTGGCGGGAGGGGCAGATACGCAGTATTTT; CDR3aa: CASSEVAGGADTQYF; v_gene: TRBV6-1; abundance: -; j_gene: TRBJ2-3; d_gene: TRBD2
CDR3nt: TGCGCCAGCAGCCAAGCAGGGGCCGGGACAGGGGGCTCCGGGGAGCTGTTTTTT; CDR3aa: CASSQAGAGTGGSGELFF; v_gene: TRBV4-1; abundance: -; j_gene: TRBJ2-2; d_gene: TRBD1
CDR3nt: TGTGCCAGCAGCCACAGGGTTGGAAACACCGGGGAGCTGTTTTTT; CDR3aa: CASSHRVGNTGELFF; v_gene: TRBV7-4; abundance: -; j_gene: TRBJ2-2; d_gene: -
CDR3nt: TGCGCCAGCAGTACTGTACCCCCGGACGAGCAGTACTTC; CDR3aa: CASSTVPPDEQYF; v_gene: TRBV5-1; abundance: -; j_gene: TRBJ2-7; d_gene: -
CDR3nt: TGTGCCAGCAGCTTGGGGACAGGGAGATATGGCTACACCTTC; CDR3aa: CASSLGTGRYGYTF; v_gene: TRBV5-4; abundance: -; j_gene: TRBJ1-2; d_gene: TRBD1
CDR3nt: TGTGCCAGCAGCTTAGCGCGGTACAGTCCAGAAGCTTTCTTT; CDR3aa: CASSLARYSPEAFF; v_gene: TRBV7-8; abundance: -; j_gene: TRBJ1-1; d_gene: -
CDR3nt: TGTGCCAGCCGACCTCGGGGGTACGAAAAACTGTTTTTT; CDR3aa: CASRPRGYEKLFF; v_gene: TRBV28; abundance: -; j_gene: TRBJ1-4; d_gene: -
CDR3nt: TGTGCCAGCAAATCAGGGAGGGCAGGGGAGACCCAGTACTTC; CDR3aa: CASKSGRAGETQYF; v_gene: TRBV7-2; abundance: -; j_gene: TRBJ2-5; d_gene: TRBD2
CDR3nt: TGTGCCATCAGTGAGGTCGTTGGGTGGGACGGGGAGACCCAGTACTTC; CDR3aa: CAISEVVGWDGETQYF; v_gene: TRBV10-3; abundance: -; j_gene: TRBJ2-5; d_gene: -
CDR3nt: TGTGCCAGCAGCTTGTTGGACTCTGGGGCCAACGTCCTGACTTTC; CDR3aa: CASSLLDSGANVLTF; v_gene: TRBV5-6; abundance: once; j_gene: TRBJ2-6; d_gene: -
CDR3nt: TGTGCCAGCAGACAGGGCAATCAGCCCCAGCATTTT; CDR3aa: CASRQGNQPQHF; v_gene: TRBV6-6; abundance: -; j_gene: TRBJ1-5; d_gene: -
CDR3nt: TGTGCCAGCAGCTACGAACGCTCCTACGAGCAGTACTTC; CDR3aa: CASSYERSYEQYF; v_gene: TRBV5-5; abundance: -; j_gene: TRBJ2-7; d_gene: -
CDR3nt: TGTGCCAGCAGTTTATCGATTTTGGGCAGCTCCTACGAGCAGTACTTC; CDR3aa: CASSLSILGSSYEQYF; v_gene: TRBV27; abundance: once; j_gene: TRBJ2-7; d_gene: -
CDR3nt: TGCGCCAGCAGCGAAGGGACAGGGGGAGAGACCCAGTACTTC; CDR3aa: CASSEGTGGETQYF; v_gene: TRBV4-1; abundance: -; j_gene: TRBJ2-5; d_gene: TRBD1
CDR3nt: TGTGCCAGCAGTACCCTCCGGGACAGACCCTACGAGCAGTACTTC; CDR3aa: CASSTLRDRPYEQYF; v_gene: TRBV11-3; abundance: -; j_gene: TRBJ2-7; d_gene: TRBD1
CDR3nt: TGTGCCAGCAGCATCGGGACAGGGGTCTACAATGAGCAGTTCTTC; CDR3aa: CASSIGTGVYNEQFF; v_gene: TRBV7-2; abundance: -; j_gene: TRBJ2-1; d_gene: TRBD1
CDR3nt: TGTGCCAGCAGTTTTAGCCGGGACAGCAATCAGCCCCAGCATTTT; CDR3aa: CASSFSRDSNQPQHF; v_gene: TRBV27; abundance: -; j_gene: TRBJ1-5; d_gene: -
CDR3nt: TGTGCCAGCAGCTTAGAGGAGGATCCCAGTGAAAAACTGTTTTTT; CDR3aa: CASSLEEDPSEKLFF; v_gene: TRBV7-9; abundance: -; j_gene: TRBJ1-4; d_gene: -
CDR3nt: TGTGCCAGTAGTAGACAGGGGATAGAAGAGACCCAGTACTTC; CDR3aa: CASSRQGIEETQYF; v_gene: TRBV19; abundance: -; j_gene: TRBJ2-5; d_gene: TRBD1
CDR3nt: TGTGCCAGCAGCTTGCGACAGGGTGACTATGGCTACACCTTC; CDR3aa: CASSLRQGDYGYTF; v_gene: TRBV5-4; abundance: -; j_gene: TRBJ1-2; d_gene: TRBD1
CDR3nt: TGTGCCAGCAGTTACGGCGGGGGGCGCTACAATGAGCAGTTCTTC; CDR3aa: CASSYGGGRYNEQFF; v_gene: TRBV6-5; abundance: -; j_gene: TRBJ2-1; d_gene: TRBD2
CDR3nt: TGTGCCAGTAGTACCCACAGACCGATTTCTGGGGCCAACGTCCTGACTTTC; CDR3aa: CASSTHRPISGANVLTF; v_gene: TRBV19; abundance: -; j_gene: TRBJ2-6; d_gene: -
CDR3nt: TGCGCCAGCAGCGATACAGGGGCTAGCACAGATACGCAGTATTTT; CDR3aa: CASSDTGASTDTQYF; v_gene: TRBV4-1; abundance: medium-sized; j_gene: TRBJ2-3; d_gene: TRBD1
CDR3nt: TGTGCCAGCAGTTCGCCAACTAGCGGGTTTACCTACGAGCAGTACTTC; CDR3aa: CASSSPTSGFTYEQYF; v_gene: TRBV6-6; abundance: -; j_gene: TRBJ2-7; d_gene: TRBD2
CDR3nt: TGTGCCAGCAGCTTTAAGCGGGAGGGTGAGCAGTTCTTC; CDR3aa: CASSFKREGEQFF; v_gene: TRBV7-6; abundance: -; j_gene: TRBJ2-1; d_gene: TRBD2
CDR3nt: TGTGCCAGCAGCCCAAGGACAGGGTGGCCTGAAGCTTTCTTT; CDR3aa: CASSPRTGWPEAFF; v_gene: TRBV9; abundance: -; j_gene: TRBJ1-1; d_gene: TRBD1
CDR3nt: TGTGCCATCAGTGAGTCGAGGGCAACTAGCACAGATACGCAGTATTTT; CDR3aa: CAISESRATSTDTQYF; v_gene: TRBV10-3; abundance: -; j_gene: TRBJ2-3; d_gene: -
CDR3nt: TGTGCCAGCAGTTCCCAAAGGGACGCCGACTACAATGAGCAGTTCTTC; CDR3aa: CASSSQRDADYNEQFF; v_gene: TRBV6-6; abundance: once; j_gene: TRBJ2-1; d_gene: -
CDR3nt: TGTGCCAGCAGCTTAAGGGGGCGACCCGAGCAGTACTTC; CDR3aa: CASSLRGRPEQYF; v_gene: TRBV7-8; abundance: few; j_gene: TRBJ2-7; d_gene: TRBD1
CDR3nt: TGTGCCAGCAGCTACCACCAAAATGAGCAGTTCTTC; CDR3aa: CASSYHQNEQFF; v_gene: TRBV13; abundance: -; j_gene: TRBJ2-1; d_gene: -